Following are 20 T cell receptor beta chains from one sample sequenced in a study of blood T cell repertoires in COVID-19. TCRdb's copy holds only in-frame clones and misses some; the assay was immunoSEQ multiplex PCR. The table has about 150,000 clones, about 87% seen once. Sequenced sample: peripheral blood. Every receptor here comes from a man between 60 and 75 years old with active or convalescent COVID-19.

The chain has TRBV5-4 and TRBJ1-1; D is uncertain. V lost 4 bases, J lost 0 bases, and 13 bases lay in between. The CDR3 has 15 residues. Germline CDR1 SGHNT, CDR2 YYREEE (reference sequence). The CDR3 region has the DNA TGTGCCAGCAGCCCGGCGGGCAGTCTGAACACTGAAGCTTTCTTT. This sequence encodes CASSPAGSLNTEAFF.

The chain is built from TRBV5-4 and TRBJ2-7; TRBD2 is a possible D gene (5 bases). The CDR3 runs 14 residues. The V end lost 0 bases, the J end lost 7 bases, and 14 bases lay between the germline ends. Germline loops: CDR1 SGHNT, CDR2 YYREEE (reference sequence). CDR3 protein: CASSLVERTGEQYF. DNA of the CDR3: TGTGCCAGCAGCTTGGTGGAACGGACTGGAGAGCAGTACTTC.

The chain carries TRBV11-3 and TRBJ1-1, with 8 bases that match TRBD1. After removal of 5 bases from V and 1 base from J, the junction contained 3 bases not matched to a gene. This CDR3 region has 14 residues. Per germline, CDR1 SGHNT and CDR2 YENEEA. In DNA, the CDR3 is TGTGCCAGCAGCCCCGGGACAGGGAACACTGAAGCTTTCTTT. Its translation is CASSPGTGNTEAFF.

The V gene is TRBV6-2 or TRBV6-3, the J gene TRBJ2-3; D is possibly TRBD2 (6 bases). This CDR3 has 15 residues. Trimming left V 5 bases short and J 1 base short, with 13 bases between. The germline CDR1 and CDR2 sequences are MNHEY and SVGEGT. The CDR3 here is CASSVWEARTDTQYF. In nucleotides, the CDR3 is TGTGCCAGCAGTGTGTGGGAGGCCCGCACAGATACGCAGTATTTT.

The rearrangement uses TRBV24-1 and TRBJ2-7; 11 bases agree with TRBD2. Germline V gene data show CDR1 as KGHDR and CDR2 as SFDVKD. V lost 4 bases, J lost 4 bases, and 5 bases stayed unmatched. The CDR3 extends over 15 amino acids. In DNA, the CDR3 is TGTGCCACCAGTGACTCTTCTAGCGGGAGGTACGAGCAGTACTTC. Its translation is CATSDSSSGRYEQYF.

J is TRBJ2-3 and V is TRBV24-1, with 8 bases fitting TRBD2. The CDR3 sequence is 17 residues long. V lost 4 bases and J lost 1; bases outside the gene matches: 9. Germline V gene data show CDR1 as KGHDR and CDR2 as SFDVKD. The CDR3 region is CATSDPSLAGRTDTQYF. The CDR3 nucleotides are TGTGCCACCAGTGACCCCTCCCTAGCGGGCCGCACAGATACGCAGTATTTT.

The genes are TRBV5-4 and TRBJ1-1; D is ambiguous. The CDR3 covers 12 residues. V lost 5 bases, J lost 0 bases, and 5 bases lay in between. In germline, CDR1 is SGHNT, CDR2 YYREEE (reference sequence). CDR3 nucleotide sequence: TGTGCCAGCAGAGCCCTGAACACTGAAGCTTTCTTT. Translation gives CASRALNTEAFF.

This chain connects TRBV28 to TRBJ2-7; 7 bases are shared with TRBD1. V gave up 5 bases and J gave up 1 base; unmatched junction bases: 5. Germline V gene lookup returns CDR1 MDHEN and CDR2 SYDVKM. CDR3 length: 14 residues. The CDR3 reads CASSPQTGSYEQYF. The CDR3, as DNA: TGTGCCAGCAGTCCCCAGACAGGGTCCTACGAGCAGTACTTC. The full variable domain, rest sourced from reference TRBV28 and TRBJ2-7, is DVKVTQSSRYLVKRTGEKVFLECVQDMDHENMFWYRQDPGLGLRLIYFSYDVKMKEKGDIPEGYSVSREKKERFSLILESASTNQTSMYLCASSPQTGSYEQYFGPGTRLTVT.

This clone appeared a single time. This chain joins TRBV3-1 (or the pseudogene TRBV3-2) and TRBJ2-5; 7 positions agree with TRBD1. Germline V gives CDR1 LGHDT, CDR2 YNNKEL (reference sequence). There are 14 residues in the CDR3. The ends lost 2 bases at V and 7 bases at J; junction bases unmatched: 7. CDR3 residues: CASSQRTGGGTQYF. The CDR3 coding sequence is TGTGCCAGCAGCCAAAGGACAGGAGGCGGGACCCAGTACTTC.

The rearrangement links TRBV11-2 to TRBJ2-2, with 12 nucleotides matching TRBD2. In germline, CDR1 is SGHAT, CDR2 FQNNGV. The V gene end was trimmed by 5 bases and the J gene end by 7 bases; junction bases not matched to a gene: 5. The CDR3 extends over 15 amino acids. CDR3 sequence (DNA): TGTGCCAGCAGCGTACCGGGACTAGCGGGCGGGGAGCTGTTTTTT. Amino acids: CASSVPGLAGGELFF.

The rearrangement links TRBV9 to TRBJ2-7; 8 bases line up with TRBD1. CDR1 and CDR2 (germline): SGDLS, YYNGEE. The V gene end was trimmed by 3 bases and the J gene end by 0 bases; junction bases not matched to a gene: 5. The CDR3 consists of 15 residues. The CDR3 region is CASSAGQALSYEQYF. Here the CDR3 DNA reads TGTGCCAGCAGCGCGGGACAGGCCCTCTCCTACGAGCAGTACTTC.

CDR3 sequence: CASSPGGKTQYF. Here the CDR3 DNA reads TGTGCCAGCAGCCCCGGGGGAAAGACCCAGTACTTC. The chain recombines TRBV3-1 (or the pseudogene TRBV3-2) with TRBJ2-5; D perhaps matches TRBD2 (6 bases). Germline CDR1 is LGHDT and CDR2 is YNNKEL (reference sequence). The CDR3 totals 12 residues. The V end lost 4 bases, the J end lost 6 bases, and 9 bases lay between the germline ends.

This clone was counted once. The chain carries TRBV18 and TRBJ1-1, with D hard to call. V was clipped by 3 bases and J by 6 bases, with 11 bases between them. There are 13 residues in the CDR3. CDR1 KGHSH and CDR2 LQKENI come from the germline V gene. The CDR3 here is CASSPGLQAEAFF. In DNA, the CDR3 is TGTGCCAGCTCACCGGGTCTTCAGGCTGAAGCTTTCTTT.

The rearrangement links TRBV4-1 to TRBJ2-6, with D possibly matching TRBD1 (6 bases). CDR3 length: 17 residues. Germline V gene lookup returns CDR1 MGHRA and CDR2 YSYEKL. Trimming took off 1 base at V and 0 bases at J, with 10 bases between the two ends. The CDR3 reads CASSQAGQSSGANVLTF. Here the CDR3 DNA reads TGCGCCAGCAGCCAAGCAGGACAGAGCTCTGGGGCCAACGTCCTGACTTTC.

The chain links TRBV27 to TRBJ2-3; D is undetermined. CDR1 MNHEY and CDR2 SMNVEV come from the germline V gene (reference sequence). V dropped 4 bases and J dropped 3 bases, with 5 bases sitting between them. There are 12 residues in the CDR3. The CDR3 sequence is CASSSPTDTQYF. CDR3 DNA: TGTGCCAGCAGTTCCCCAACAGATACGCAGTATTTT.

Concerning this clone: The same CDR3 arises from other DNA sequences in this sample as well. The V and J genes are TRBV28 and TRBJ2-5, with D possibly matching TRBD2 (5 bases). This CDR3 contains 12 residues. V was trimmed by 2 bases and J by 4 bases, leaving 5 bases between them. CDR1 is MDHEN, CDR2 SYDVKM, per germline. CDR3 coding DNA: TGTGCCAGCAGTTTACGGGGAGAGACCCAGTACTTC. Translating gives CASSLRGETQYF. Full variable domain (missing parts from reference TRBV28 and TRBJ2-5): DVKVTQSSRYLVKRTGEKVFLECVQDMDHENMFWYRQDPGLGLRLIYFSYDVKMKEKGDIPEGYSVSREKKERFSLILESASTNQTSMYLCASSLRGETQYFGPGTRLLVL.

The chain combines TRBV7-9 with TRBJ2-4, with TRBD1 as a possible D gene (7 bases). V gave up 5 bases and J gave up 0 bases, with 23 bases separating them. The CDR3 is made up of 19 amino acids. Germline-derived CDR1 and CDR2 are SEHNR and FQNEAQ (reference sequence). In DNA form, the CDR3 reads TGTGCCAGCAGCCCTCCCTGGAGGGACAGTTATTTAGCCAAAAACATTCAGTACTTC. As protein: CASSPPWRDSYLAKNIQYF.

CDR3 coding DNA: TGCGCCAGCAGCCCGGACACTTTGAACTATGGCTACACCTTC. It encodes CASSPDTLNYGYTF. V and J are TRBV4-3 and TRBJ1-2; weak D call: TRBD1 (5 bases). The CDR3 is 14 residues long. CDR1 is LGHNA, CDR2 YSLEER, per germline. V was cut by 4 bases and J by 2 bases, with 11 bases left in between.

The gene calls are TRBV25-1 and TRBJ1-2; the match to TRBD1 covers 7 bases. Per the germline V gene, CDR1 is MGHDK and CDR2 is SYGVNS. V trimming: 4 bases; J trimming: 5 bases; junction bases outside the gene matches: 10. The CDR3 contains 15 residues. CDR3 sequence (DNA): TGTGCCAGCAGTGGGGACAGCCGCGGATCTTATGGCTACACCTTC. Its protein product is CASSGDSRGSYGYTF.

This chain connects TRBV10-1 to TRBJ1-2; tentative D call: TRBD1 (6 bases). Deletions cut 4 bases from V and 3 bases from J, with 6 bases between. CDR3 size: 12 residues. The germline gives CDR1 WNHNN, CDR2 SYGVQD (reference sequence). The CDR3 region is CASSGQDYGYTF. The DNA of the CDR3 is TGCGCCAGCAGTGGACAGGACTATGGCTACACCTTC.